The T cell receptor (beta chain) described here comes from a study of blood T cell repertoires in COVID-19. In the original analysis: Nucleated cell number was recorded as an estimate derived from reference gene primer amplification. Assay used: immunoSEQ multiplex PCR; TCRdb lists only in-frame clones, some missing. The DNA was the basis for D and trimming; V, J and clone size are from that table. In the table there are 60,000 or so clones, about 90% of which are singletons. This CDR3 is built from 16 residues. In germline, CDR1 is MNHEY, CDR2 SMNVEV (reference sequence). V was pared by 4 bases and J by 0 bases, with 13 bases between.

This sequence originates from a human donor with acute or convalescent COVID-19. The donor label of this sample is uncertain. Sequencing was done on a sample of peripheral blood. The chain carries TRBV27 and TRBJ1-5; D gene unclear. The CDR3 loop reads CASSSLGGISNQPQHF. CDR3 sequence (DNA): TGTGCCAGCAGTTCCCTCGGAGGGATTAGCAATCAGCCCCAGCATTTT.